Below, one T cell receptor (beta chain) is given with its context. The antigen it binds to is not known. No much larger clone is present one base from it, and per-base qualities are unavailable. What this sample's time point label stands for: persistent/refractory GD, antithyroid drugs over 5 years with positive TRAb. For both TCR sequencing and RNA sequencing, RNA was extracted from PBMCs in TRIzol. Graves' disease was diagnosed according to American Thyroid Association guidelines. The patients came from an endocrinology department in Xi'an, China. Each patient gave about 10 milliliters of peripheral blood, collected in an EDTA anticoagulant tube. Ficoll Paque Plus density gradient separation was used to isolate PBMCs, and no further T cell sorting was performed. An Agilent 2100 Bioanalyzer and agarose gel were used to check RNA quality, while a NanoDrop 2000 measured RNA concentration. The sample is drawn from a study of regulatory T cells in long-lasting Graves disease (dated by TCRdb to the early 2020s). Describing the broader study: Persistent Graves' disease was defined as persistently positive TSH receptor autoantibodies together with antithyroid drug treatment for over 5 years. Persistent Graves' disease patients were compared with newly diagnosed Graves' disease patients by peripheral blood TCR sequencing and RNA sequencing. The study took place in China and was registered as a clinical trial. TCR sequencing covered some 13 persistent and around 20 newly diagnosed Graves' disease patients, around 33 samples in total. On average, persistent Graves' disease patients in the clinical cohort had been on antithyroid drugs for about 10.3 years.

Library construction relied on multiplex PCR. Sequencing was carried out with an Illumina HiSeq 4000. CDR3 regions were amplified by Arm-PCR with iRepertoire HTBI primers to construct TCR beta libraries. PCR products were gel purified before sequencing. Regarding the original processing steps: A total of some 65 TRBV and some 15 TRBJ segments were identified across samples and were used for gene usage analysis of CDR3 amino acid clonotypes. COPE and FqMerger were used to merge the filtered high-quality paired reads into contigs. BLAST was used to align contigs to the IMGT TRBV, TRBD and TRBJ reference genes, and CDR3 was defined following IMGT. Clonotypes above 0.1% frequency were classified as highly expanded clones. Shannon entropy was used to measure repertoire diversity, and the Gini coefficient was used to measure V-J evenness. A clonotype found in more than one individual was treated as public. The public reads were reanalyzed by TCRdb: fastp trimming at Q25, MiXCR alignment, in-frame beta chains only. Entries that share a CDR3 protein sequence are merged under the most common genes and DNA. The authors' filters were not applied to this entry. This sample holds 360,000 or so distinct CDR3 sequences; approximately 25% were observed only once. Around 30% of the sample belongs to the ten largest clones.

Results the study describes overall, beyond this receptor: Preferential use of TRBV28, TRBJ1-2 and TRBJ2-5 was observed in persistent disease, whereas TRBV20-1 and TRBJ2-1 were favored in newly diagnosed disease. Only the TCR beta chain was sequenced and analyzed. A larger number of public clonotypes was shared among persistent patients (approximately 3,000) than among newly diagnosed patients (around 880). The study examined only peripheral blood because the primary lesion, thyroid tissue, could not be accessed. The small sample size was acknowledged by the authors as a limitation that may reduce accuracy. Lower TCR Shannon entropy and fewer highly expanded clones were observed in persistent Graves' disease patients than in newly diagnosed patients, which suggested clonal expansion.

CDR1 SGHRS and CDR2 YFSETQ are derived from the germline V gene. V sheds 0 bases and J sheds 2 bases, leaving 6 bases between their ends. The CDR3 runs 15 residues from the cysteine to the phenylalanine. Only the CDR3 part of the read is kept: 45 bases, read in frame from the first base. This specimen consisted of peripheral blood mononuclear cells (PBMCs), obtained when the disease was refractory, from a patient treated with antithyroid drugs. This sequence was found in a woman in her forties with Graves disease. Donor details come from another sample of the same person, matched by shared clones. The chain is assembled from TRBV5-1 and TRBJ2-6, with a tentative D gene TRBD1 over 6 matching bases. The encoded CDR3 is CASSLGTAGANVLTF. The nucleotide sequence reads TGCGCCAGCAGCTTGGGGACAGCTGGGGCCAACGTCCTGACTTTC.